The 32 T cell receptor beta chains presented below share a single source sample, sequenced in a study of early T cells in non-severe SARS-CoV-2 infection. Each CDR3 protein is one row after TCRdb ran MiXCR on the 5' RACE reads. The table records roughly 69,000 distinct CDR3 sequences, approximately 9.1% of them present only once. The material was whole blood, obtained at baseline. These receptors originate from an adult who was a healthcare worker with PCR-confirmed SARS-CoV-2 infection or an uninfected control (not recorded which).

This clonotype was seen ten or more times. The V and J genes are TRBV2 and TRBJ1-5, with TRBD1 matching over 9 bases. With V trimmed by 4 bases and J by 5 bases, 6 bases remained unmatched. This CDR3 spans 15 amino acids. The germline CDR1 and CDR2 sequences are SNHLY and FYNNEI. The CDR3 sequence: CASSGTGGADQPQHF. CDR3 DNA: TGTGCCAGCAGTGGAACAGGGGGCGCGGATCAGCCCCAGCATTTT.

This clonotype was recorded a few times. The gene calls are TRBV6-2 or TRBV6-3 and TRBJ2-1; D is undetermined. V shed 2 bases and J shed 9 bases, with 8 bases lying between them. This CDR3 has 12 residues. The germline gives CDR1 MNHEY, CDR2 SVGEGT. CDR3 amino acids: CASSYPVPEQFF. The CDR3 region has the DNA TGTGCCAGCAGTTACCCCGTACCTGAGCAGTTCTTC.

V is TRBV28 and J is TRBJ1-1, with 9 bases fitting TRBD1. Germline CDR1 reads MDHEN; CDR2 reads SYDVKM. The CDR3 loop spans 17 amino acids. V lost 2 bases, J lost 0 bases, and 7 bases stayed unmatched. For the CDR3, the DNA is TGTGCCAGCAGTTTAGGTAAAACAGGGGGCCTGAACACTGAAGCTTTCTTT. Its protein product is CASSLGKTGGLNTEAFF.

The V gene is TRBV29-1, the J gene TRBJ2-7; 7 bases match TRBD1. The CDR3 has 14 amino acids. J was trimmed by 2 bases and V by 4 bases; bases with no gene match: 8. Germline loops: CDR1 SQVTM, CDR2 ANQGSEA. This CDR3 reads CSVAVRDRTYEQYF. CDR3 bases: TGCAGCGTTGCGGTAAGGGACAGAACCTACGAGCAGTACTTC.

This clonotype came up many times. The chain combines TRBV4-2 with TRBJ2-2; TRBD2 might be the D (6 bases). Germline V gene sequence: CDR1 LGHNA, CDR2 YNFKEQ. This CDR3 comprises 17 residues. V lost 0 bases to trimming and J lost 1 base, with 12 bases between them. CDR3 amino acids: CASSQDIWRGNTGELFF. The CDR3 DNA is TGTGCCAGCAGCCAAGATATTTGGCGGGGGAACACCGGGGAGCTGTTTTTT.

The chain links TRBV10-3 to TRBJ2-1; D is perhaps TRBD2 (6 bases). With 7 bases removed from V and 6 bases from J, the gap between germline ends came to 16 bases. Germline assignment: CDR1 ENHRY and CDR2 SYGVKD. CDR3 size: 14 residues. The CDR3 DNA reads as TGTGCCATCACCTCTGGCGGGGAAGGCAATGAGCAGTTCTTC. Its translation is CAITSGGEGNEQFF.

This clonotype was found many times. The rearrangement joins TRBV20-1 to TRBJ2-1; 10 bases map to TRBD2. The germline V gene encodes CDR1 DFQATT and CDR2 SNEGSKA (reference sequence). This CDR3 has 19 residues. V trimming: 8 bases; J trimming: 9 bases; junction bases outside the gene matches: 28. The DNA for the CDR3 is TGCAGTTGCCCCGCGGGCTTATGGTCTAGCGGGAGAGGAATTTCTGAGCAGTTCTTC. It specifies CSCPAGLWSSGRGISEQFF.

This clonotype was seen ten or more times. V usage is TRBV4-1 and J usage is TRBJ1-2; tentatively, D is TRBD1 (6 bases). Per the germline V gene, CDR1 is MGHRA and CDR2 is YSYEKL. The CDR3 runs to 15 residues. Trimming shortened V by 0 bases and J by 6 bases, and 14 bases separated the two germline ends. The CDR3 nucleotides are TGCGCCAGCAGCCAAGAAGGGGGGACCGCCCATGGCTACACCTTC. Amino acid sequence: CASSQEGGTAHGYTF.

This clonotype appeared a few times. The rearrangement uses TRBV5-1 and TRBJ2-1; 11 nucleotides match TRBD2. Trimming took 0 bases from V and 9 from J; bases not matched to a gene: 8. The CDR3 covers 16 residues. Per the germline V gene, CDR1 is SGHRS and CDR2 is YFSETQ. As DNA, the CDR3 is TGCGCCAGCAGCTTGGCCGCAGCTAGCGGGAGGAGTGAGCAGTTCTTC. The encoded protein is CASSLAAASGRSEQFF.

The chain carries TRBV27 and TRBJ2-2; 11 positions agree with TRBD2. The CDR3 consists of 14 residues. V trimming: 6 bases; J trimming: 7 bases; junction bases outside the gene matches: 4. Germline V gene lookup returns CDR1 MNHEY and CDR2 SMNVEV (reference sequence). CDR3 nucleotides: TGTGCCAGCAGACTAGCGGGAGCCAGCGGGGAGCTGTTTTTT. Translated, it gives CASRLAGASGELFF.

This clonotype was recorded a few times. The chain recombines TRBV29-1 with TRBJ2-1; unclear D gene. With 1 base removed from V and 12 bases from J, the gap between germline ends came to 10 bases. Germline CDR1 is SQVTM and CDR2 is ANQGSEA. This CDR3 has 11 amino acids. CDR3 sequence: CSVEAELLQFF. The CDR3, as DNA: TGCAGCGTTGAAGCCGAGCTACTGCAGTTCTTC.

This rearrangement joins TRBV20-1 to TRBJ1-6; TRBD1 matches 8 bases. In germline, CDR1 is DFQATT, CDR2 SNEGSKA (reference sequence). The CDR3 has 14 amino acids. With 4 bases clipped from V and 8 bases from J, the junction kept 7 bases outside the gene matches. Here the CDR3 DNA reads TGCAGTGCTACGTCGGACAGGGATGATTCACCCCTCCACTTT. Residues: CSATSDRDDSPLHF.

The chain couples TRBV20-1 to TRBJ2-1; no clear D gene. This CDR3 region has 14 residues. Germline V gene data show CDR1 as DFQATT and CDR2 as SNEGSKA (reference sequence). V gave up 0 bases and J gave up 6 bases, with 12 bases separating them. The CDR3 spells CSARDPLRSNEQFF. CDR3 nucleotide sequence: TGCAGTGCTAGAGACCCACTACGATCCAATGAGCAGTTCTTC.

Judged by abundance, this clonotype is medium-sized. The chain joins TRBV5-4 to TRBJ2-2; 9 positions match TRBD2. Losses at the gene ends were 1 base for V and 8 bases for J; bases not matched to a gene: 12. This CDR3 region has 17 residues. Germline CDR1 is SGHNT and CDR2 is YYREEE (reference sequence). The CDR3 DNA reads as TGTGCCAGCAGCTTGACAGGGATGGGACTAGCTTCAGGGGAGCTGTTTTTT. Translation gives CASSLTGMGLASGELFF.

This clonotype occurred many times. The J gene is TRBJ2-3, the V gene TRBV4-3; TRBD1 is a possible D gene (6 bases). V lost 0 bases to trimming and J lost 1 base, with 26 bases between them. From germline, CDR1 is LGHNA and CDR2 YSLEER. The CDR3 has 21 residues. DNA for the CDR3: TGCGCCAGCAGCCAAGAGCATAGTAGTACAGGGCATCCAGGGGGCACAGATACGCAGTATTTT. Its protein product is CASSQEHSSTGHPGGTDTQYF.

This clonotype was picked up many times. The chain couples TRBV29-1 to TRBJ2-7; perhaps D is TRBD1 or TRBD2 (5 bases each). CDR3 length: 13 amino acids. V was clipped by 4 bases and J by 6 bases, with 16 bases between them. Germline loops: CDR1 SQVTM, CDR2 ANQGSEA. As DNA, the CDR3 is TGCAGCGTTGCCCCCCCCGGGACCTTCGAGCAGTACTTC. As protein: CSVAPPGTFEQYF.

The rearrangement uses TRBV5-1 and TRBJ2-1; D is unresolved. The CDR3 length is 16 residues. Germline loops: CDR1 SGHRS, CDR2 YFSETQ. V gave up 0 bases and J gave up 6 bases, with 16 bases separating them. Here the CDR3 reads CASSLEESGTGNEQFF. The CDR3, as DNA: TGCGCCAGCAGCTTGGAAGAGTCCGGTACGGGCAATGAGCAGTTCTTC. The whole variable domain, filled in from reference TRBV5-1 and TRBJ2-1, reads KAGVTQTPRYLIKTRGQQVTLSCSPISGHRSVSWYQQTPGQGLQFLFEYFSETQRNKGNFPGRFSGRQFSNSRSEMNVSTLELGDSALYLCASSLEESGTGNEQFFGPGTRLTVL.

This clonotype was seen a few times. The J gene is TRBJ2-7, the V gene TRBV28, with 10 nucleotides matching TRBD1. The CDR3 has 16 residues. The V gene's germline CDR1 is MDHEN and CDR2 SYDVKM. V was clipped by 3 bases and J by 4 bases; unmatched bases: 9. CDR3 in amino acids: CASSLTGGGQAYEQYF. As DNA, the CDR3 is TGTGCCAGCAGTTTGACAGGGGGCGGCCAAGCTTACGAGCAGTACTTC.

Ten or more counts support this clonotype. The rearrangement joins TRBV7-2 to TRBJ1-5; no firm D call. CDR3 length: 16 residues. Per germline, CDR1 SGHTA and CDR2 FQGNSA. V lost 0 bases and J lost 7, with 16 bases in between. The CDR3 loop is CASSLALGGSGQPQHF. The CDR3 DNA sequence: TGTGCCAGCAGCTTAGCGCTAGGAGGGAGTGGACAGCCCCAGCATTTT.

V and J are TRBV6-2 or TRBV6-3 and TRBJ2-6; tentative D call: TRBD1 (6 bases). From germline, CDR1 is MNHEY and CDR2 SVGEGT. V lost 4 bases and J lost 0, with 13 bases in between. CDR3 size: 17 residues. As DNA, the CDR3 is TGTGCCAGCAGTTCCGTGGACAGAGGCTCTGGGGCCAACGTCCTGACTTTC. Translating gives CASSSVDRGSGANVLTF.

Many counts were recorded for this clonotype. V usage is TRBV5-5 and J usage is TRBJ1-1; no clear D gene. In germline, CDR1 is SGHKS, CDR2 YYEKEE (reference sequence). This CDR3 region has 13 residues. The germline V and J ends were trimmed by 4 bases and 0 bases, with 7 bases remaining between them. CDR3 sequence reads: CASSLSVNTEAFF. The CDR3 DNA follows: TGTGCCAGCAGCCTGTCAGTGAACACTGAAGCTTTCTTT.

This sequence joins TRBV9 and TRBJ2-7, with D uncertain. V lost 3 bases and J 0 bases, leaving 7 bases between the germline ends. This CDR3 region has 13 residues. The germline CDR1 and CDR2 sequences are SGDLS and YYNGEE. The CDR3 protein is CASSAPASYEQYF. DNA of the CDR3: TGTGCCAGCAGCGCCCCAGCCTCCTACGAGCAGTACTTC.

The gene calls are TRBV20-1 and TRBJ2-1; 12 bases match TRBD2. The ends lost 3 bases at V and 9 bases at J; junction bases unmatched: 9. In germline, CDR1 is DFQATT, CDR2 SNEGSKA (reference sequence). The CDR3 is 15 residues long. The CDR3: CSARGASGRAREQFF. DNA of the CDR3: TGCAGTGCTAGGGGCGCTAGCGGGAGGGCCCGTGAGCAGTTCTTC.

V usage is TRBV12-3 or TRBV12-4 and J usage is TRBJ2-7; no clear D gene. The ends were cut back, 3 bases at V and 3 bases at J, with 9 bases in the middle. This CDR3 spans 13 amino acids. The CDR3: CASSFGQLYEQYF. The CDR3 DNA follows: TGTGCCAGCAGTTTCGGTCAGCTCTACGAGCAGTACTTC.

This clonotype was counted many times. The genes are TRBV20-1 and TRBJ2-1; the D gene is possibly TRBD2 (6 bases). Trimming left V 6 bases short and J 4 bases short, with 19 bases between. CDR1 and CDR2 from the germline V gene are DFQATT and SNEGSKA (reference sequence). CDR3 length: 15 residues. CDR3 DNA: TGCAGTGCCGCGGGACCGGCATCAAGTTACAATGAGCAGTTCTTC. Its translation is CSAAGPASSYNEQFF.

This clonotype was seen at least ten times. This sequence joins TRBV2 and TRBJ2-1; D may match TRBD1 or TRBD2 (6 bases each). V was clipped by 6 bases and J by 4 bases, with 16 bases between them. This CDR3 region has 15 residues. In germline, CDR1 is SNHLY, CDR2 FYNNEI. In nucleotides, the CDR3 is TGTGCCAGCAGGGCGCGGGACATGATTTACAATGAGCAGTTCTTC. Translating gives CASRARDMIYNEQFF.

This clonotype was observed at least ten times. The CDR3: CSARDQRGWGYEQYF. The CDR3 DNA follows: TGCAGTGCTAGAGATCAGCGGGGATGGGGCTACGAGCAGTACTTC. The rearrangement joins TRBV20-1 to TRBJ2-7; 7 nucleotides match TRBD2. CDR1 is DFQATT and CDR2 is SNEGSKA in the germline V gene (reference sequence). Germline trimming cut 0 bases from V and 3 bases from J; bases unmatched to any gene: 8. The length of the CDR3 is 15 residues.

V gene TRBV9 combines with J gene TRBJ2-3; 8 nucleotides align to TRBD2. The CDR3 length is 15 residues. Trimming at V came to 0 bases and at J to 9 bases, leaving 9 bases not matched to a gene. Germline values: CDR1 SGDLS, CDR2 YYNGEE. CDR3 sequence: CASSVVGLGAGTQYF. The CDR3, as DNA: TGTGCCAGCAGCGTAGTGGGACTAGGAGCAGGCACGCAGTATTTT.

This clonotype was counted many times. This chain joins TRBV6-6 and TRBJ2-3; D tentatively reads TRBD1 or TRBD2 (5 bases each). With 2 bases removed from V and 5 bases from J, the gap between germline ends came to 8 bases. The CDR3 is 13 residues long. The germline CDR1 and CDR2 sequences are MNHNY and SVGAGI (reference sequence). CDR3 in DNA: TGTGCCAGCAGTTACCGGGACGTAGATACGCAGTATTTT. Its translation is CASSYRDVDTQYF.

The chain combines TRBV6-5 with TRBJ1-1; no clear D. V lost 2 bases and J lost 1, with 11 bases in between. CDR1 is MNHEY, CDR2 SVGAGI, per germline. This CDR3 has 15 residues. The CDR3: CASSYGVDWNTEAFF. The CDR3 nucleotides are TGTGCCAGCAGTTACGGTGTGGACTGGAACACTGAAGCTTTCTTT.

This clonotype occurred many times. This chain links TRBV28 with TRBJ2-7; D ambiguous. The CDR3 spans 11 residues. Trimming cost V 5 bases and J 2 bases, with 4 bases left between them. CDR1 MDHEN and CDR2 SYDVKM come from the germline V gene. The CDR3 bases are TGTGCCAGCAGTAACACCTACGAGCAGTACTTC. This translates into CASSNTYEQYF.

This clonotype was seen more than once but under ten times. The chain joins TRBV28 to TRBJ1-5; 7 nucleotides agree with TRBD1. Trimming removed 6 bases from V and 0 bases from J; junction bases left unmatched: 5. The CDR3 contains 15 residues. Germline V gene lookup returns CDR1 MDHEN and CDR2 SYDVKM. CDR3 coding DNA: TGTGCCAGCAGGCCCGGGACAGCTAGCAATCAGCCCCAGCATTTT. Encoded protein: CASRPGTASNQPQHF.